The rows below give T cell receptor beta chains drawn from one sample of a study of blood T cell repertoires in COVID-19. Produced via immunoSEQ multiplex PCR; TCRdb's table is partial and in-frame only. Among roughly 180,000 clones listed, 75% to 90% were seen once. Material for sequencing was PBMCs or T cells enriched from blood (not recorded which). Every receptor here comes from a woman aged 25 to 39 who had recovered from COVID-19. Each CDR3 is given with its conserved first and last residue. D genes are given only for firm matches. Size values are once, few and many counts, or a class for expanded clones, and some rows have none.

>TRBD1|TRBV6-5|TRBJ2-2|-
CASSYSGQGRSGELFF
TGTGCCAGCAGTTACTCTGGACAGGGGAGGTCCGGGGAGCTGTTTTTT
>-|TRBV7-9|TRBJ2-7|-
CASSPTGSASYEQYF
TGTGCCAGCAGCCCCACCGGGTCCGCATCCTACGAGCAGTACTTC
>TRBD1|TRBV2|TRBJ1-4|-
CASSVRGNNEKLFF
TGTGCCAGCAGTGTCAGGGGGAATAATGAAAAACTGTTTTTT
>-|TRBV4-2|TRBJ2-7|few
CASSLTALTYEQYF
TGTGCCAGCAGCCTGACAGCCCTTACCTACGAGCAGTACTTC
>-|TRBV6-2/TRBV6-3|TRBJ1-1|once
CASSYARDTEAFF
TGTGCCAGCAGTTACGCCAGGGACACTGAAGCTTTCTTT
>-|TRBV4-3|TRBJ1-3|-
CASSQAGSGGRNTIYF
TGCGCCAGCAGCCAAGCAGGGTCAGGTGGGCGAAACACCATATATTTT
>-|TRBV27|TRBJ2-7|-
CASRPRATYEQYF
TGTGCCAGCAGGCCCAGGGCTACCTACGAGCAGTACTTC
>-|TRBV5-1|TRBJ2-5|-
CASSSDPGQGTQYF
TGCGCCAGCAGCTCAGACCCAGGTCAGGGGACCCAGTACTTC
>TRBD2|TRBV11-3|TRBJ2-5|-
CASSFGLAGYQETQYF
TGTGCCAGCAGCTTTGGGCTAGCGGGATACCAAGAGACCCAGTACTTC
>TRBD1|TRBV7-2|TRBJ1-3|-
CASSFPGQNSGNTIYF
TGTGCCAGCAGCTTCCCGGGACAGAACTCTGGAAACACCATATATTTT
>TRBD1|TRBV3-1/TRBV3-2|TRBJ1-3|-
CASRHRGGGNTIYF
TGTGCCAGCAGACACAGGGGTGGTGGAAACACCATATATTTT
>-|TRBV7-2|TRBJ2-1|-
CASSLGTRVVEQFF
TGTGCCAGCAGCCTAGGGACGCGGGTGGTTGAGCAGTTCTTC
>TRBD1|TRBV6-5|TRBJ2-1|-
CASSYGDRAGEQFF
TGTGCCAGCAGTTACGGGGACAGGGCTGGGGAGCAGTTCTTC